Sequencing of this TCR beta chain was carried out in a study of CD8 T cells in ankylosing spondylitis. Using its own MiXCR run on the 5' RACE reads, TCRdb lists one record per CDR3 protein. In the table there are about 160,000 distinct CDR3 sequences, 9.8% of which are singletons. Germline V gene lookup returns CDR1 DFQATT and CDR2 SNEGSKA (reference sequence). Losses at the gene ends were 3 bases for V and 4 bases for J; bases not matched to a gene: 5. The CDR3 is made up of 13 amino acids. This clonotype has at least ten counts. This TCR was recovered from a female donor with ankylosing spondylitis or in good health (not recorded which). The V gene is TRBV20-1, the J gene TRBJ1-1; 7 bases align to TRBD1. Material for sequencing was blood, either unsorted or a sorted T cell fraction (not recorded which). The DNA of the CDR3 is TGCAGTGCTAGGGGGACAGCCTCCACTGAAGCTTTCTTT. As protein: CSARGTASTEAFF.